These 24 T cell receptor beta chains were sequenced from one sample in a study of control samples from healthy donors and cancer patients. The table came from immunoSEQ multiplex PCR; TCRdb's copy has only in-frame clones and leaves some out. The sample lists 100,000 to 150,000 clones; around 93% were seen once. The sample comprised blood. The receptors stem from a man younger than 30 in good health.

V and J are TRBV9 and TRBJ2-1, with D perhaps matching TRBD1 or TRBD2 (5 bases each). In germline, CDR1 is SGDLS, CDR2 YYNGEE. This CDR3 contains 18 residues. V was trimmed by 0 bases and J by 0 bases, leaving 16 bases between them. The CDR3 here is CASSVDAGDVRSYNEQFF. The CDR3 DNA is TGTGCCAGCAGCGTAGATGCTGGGGACGTTCGCTCCTACAATGAGCAGTTCTTC. Based on the CDR3 plus reference TRBV9 and TRBJ2-1, the full variable domain is DSGVTQTPKHLITATGQRVTLRCSPRSGDLSVYWYQQSLDQGLQFLIQYYNGEERAKGNILERFSAQQFPDLHSELNLSSLELGDSALYFCASSVDAGDVRSYNEQFFGPGTRLTVL.

The chain links TRBV6-6 to TRBJ1-4, with a possible D match to TRBD1 (5 bases). Per germline, CDR1 MNHNY and CDR2 SVGAGI (reference sequence). The CDR3 is 14 residues long. V was clipped by 4 bases and J by 8 bases, with 14 bases between them. CDR3 loop: CASSSGTASEKLFF. The CDR3 DNA reads TGTGCCAGCAGTTCCGGGACTGCCTCGGAAAAACTGTTTTTT.

This clone was counted once. This rearrangement joins TRBV5-1 to TRBJ2-3; D is unresolved. The V end was cut by 0 bases, the J end by 3 bases, with 8 bases between. The germline V gene encodes CDR1 SGHRS and CDR2 YFSETQ. The CDR3 extends over 14 amino acids. The CDR3 sequence: CASSLGRETDTQYF. The CDR3 nucleotides are TGCGCCAGCAGCTTGGGTAGGGAAACAGATACGCAGTATTTT.

The rearrangement joins TRBV12-3 or TRBV12-4 to TRBJ1-2; the D gene is possibly TRBD1 (5 bases). V was pared by 6 bases and J by 3 bases, with 11 bases between. The CDR3 is 13 amino acids. The CDR3 spells CASSSTADYGYTF. CDR3 nucleotide sequence: TGTGCCAGCAGCTCGACAGCGGACTATGGCTACACCTTC.

The rearrangement links TRBV30 to TRBJ1-2; D is ambiguous. Germline V gives CDR1 GTSNPN, CDR2 SVGIG (reference sequence). The CDR3 is 14 amino acids. The V gene lost 0 bases and the J gene lost 3 bases, with 11 bases spanning the gap. CDR3 in amino acids: CAWSVNEGHYGYTF. Here the CDR3 DNA reads TGTGCCTGGAGTGTAAATGAGGGTCACTATGGCTACACCTTC. Complete variable domain (other parts from reference TRBV30 and TRBJ1-2): SQTIHQWPATLVQPVGSPLSLECTVEGTSNPNLYWYRQAAGRGLQLLFYSVGIGQISSEVPQNLSASRPQDRQFILSSKKLLLSDSGFYLCAWSVNEGHYGYTFGSGTRLTVV.

This chain links TRBV10-3 with TRBJ1-1; D call uncertain. Trimming pared 4 bases from V and 1 base from J, leaving 7 bases between. The CDR3 consists of 13 residues. From germline, CDR1 is ENHRY and CDR2 SYGVKD. DNA for the CDR3: TGTGCCATCAGTGGGCAGGAGAACACTGAAGCTTTCTTT. Translation: CAISGQENTEAFF.

The chain recombines TRBV3-1 (or the pseudogene TRBV3-2) with TRBJ1-1; no clear D gene. Trimming removed 1 base at V and 1 base at J, with 7 bases between. The CDR3 has 14 residues. The germline V gene has CDR1 LGHDT and CDR2 YNNKEL (reference sequence). The CDR3 here is CASSQVVGNTEAFF. In nucleotides, the CDR3 is TGTGCCAGCAGCCAAGTAGTAGGGAACACTGAAGCTTTCTTT.

The gene calls are TRBV2 and TRBJ2-5; no firm D call. The germline V gene encodes CDR1 SNHLY and CDR2 FYNNEI. The CDR3 loop spans 12 amino acids. The V gene lost 11 bases and the J gene lost 0 bases, with 10 bases spanning the gap. This CDR3 is CAGSPYQETQYF. The CDR3 nucleotides are TGTGCCGGCTCACCCTACCAAGAGACCCAGTACTTC.

V and J are TRBV23-1 and TRBJ1-1; no clear D. TRBV23-1 is recorded as an ORF, its role being uncertain. This CDR3 region has 13 residues. V lost 3 bases and J lost 2, with 7 bases in between. CDR3: CASSQPSNTEAFF. The CDR3 coding sequence is TGCGCCAGCAGTCAGCCCTCCAACACTGAAGCTTTCTTT.

The chain links TRBV7-8 to TRBJ1-3; D gene ambiguous. CDR1 is SGHVS, CDR2 FQNEAQ, per germline. This CDR3 has 16 amino acids. V lost 0 bases and J 0 bases, leaving 9 bases between the germline ends. The CDR3 loop reads CASSLAHGNSGNTIYF. The CDR3 nucleotides read TGTGCCAGCAGCTTAGCGCACGGTAACTCTGGAAACACCATATATTTT.

The genes are TRBV19 and TRBJ1-5, with unresolved D. The V end was cut by 7 bases, the J end by 1 base, with 5 bases between. Germline assignment: CDR1 LNHDA and CDR2 SQIVND (reference sequence). The CDR3 runs 12 residues. The CDR3 DNA is TGTGCCAGTACGAGGAGCAATCAGCCCCAGCATTTT. Encoded protein: CASTRSNQPQHF.

The CDR3 DNA follows: TGTGCCAGCAGCCAAGGGTCCGGGTGGCCCTATGGCTACACCTTC. This encodes CASSQGSGWPYGYTF. This sequence joins TRBV7-9 and TRBJ1-2; no definite D call. V gave up 5 bases and J gave up 4 bases, with 17 bases separating them. Germline assignment: CDR1 SEHNR and CDR2 FQNEAQ (reference sequence). This CDR3 region has 15 residues.

The chain recombines TRBV5-1 with TRBJ1-5; possible D gene TRBD1, 6 bases. Germline-derived CDR1 and CDR2 are SGHRS and YFSETQ. V shed 8 bases and J shed 5 bases, with 17 bases lying between them. This CDR3 spans 14 amino acids. CDR3 residues: CASSDGSGDQPQHF. The CDR3 nucleotides read TGCGCCAGTAGCGACGGCTCAGGGGATCAGCCCCAGCATTTT.

The chain recombines TRBV24-1 with TRBJ2-4, with D perhaps TRBD1 (5 bases). V lost 0 bases, J lost 0 bases, and 5 bases lay in between. This CDR3 has 15 residues. Germline V gene lookup returns CDR1 KGHDR and CDR2 SFDVKD. The CDR3 coding sequence is TGTGCCACCAGTGATTTGACAGGAGCCAAAAACATTCAGTACTTC. This translates into CATSDLTGAKNIQYF.

The chain combines TRBV5-6 with TRBJ1-1; no reliable D call. This CDR3 has 13 residues. Germline V gene data show CDR1 as SGHDT and CDR2 as YYEEEE. V was clipped by 2 bases and J by 8 bases, with 13 bases between them. This CDR3 is CASSLGPSSEAFF. The CDR3, as DNA: TGTGCCAGCAGCTTAGGTCCATCGAGCGAAGCTTTCTTT.

As DNA, the CDR3 is TGTGCCAGCAGCACTAGACCGGACCAACACAATGAGCAGTTCTTC. Translating gives CASSTRPDQHNEQFF. The chain employs TRBV9 and TRBJ2-1, with a possible D match to TRBD2 (5 bases). CDR3 length: 15 amino acids. V was clipped by 4 bases and J by 5 bases, with 16 bases between them. Germline CDR1 SGDLS, CDR2 YYNGEE.

The gene calls are TRBV5-4 and TRBJ1-2, with 7 bases fitting TRBD1. Germline V gives CDR1 SGHNT, CDR2 YYREEE (reference sequence). This CDR3 region has 15 residues. V shed 2 bases and J 12 bases; nucleotides not matched to a gene: 16. The CDR3 sequence: CASSLATGQRLRNTF. CDR3 sequence (DNA): TGTGCCAGCAGCTTAGCGACGGGACAGCGTTTACGCAACACCTTC.

The J gene is TRBJ2-6, the V gene TRBV6-6; 8 positions agree with TRBD1. The germline CDR1 and CDR2 sequences are MNHNY and SVGAGI (reference sequence). V was clipped by 7 bases and J by 9 bases; unmatched bases: 8. This CDR3 is 14 amino acids long. In DNA form, the CDR3 reads TGTGCCAGCAACATCGACAGGGGAGTCAACGTCCTGACTTTC. This sequence encodes CASNIDRGVNVLTF.

The J gene is TRBJ1-1, the V gene TRBV5-1; D unclear. V shed 0 bases and J shed 1 base, with 4 bases lying between them. This CDR3 is 13 amino acids long. Germline V gene lookup returns CDR1 SGHRS and CDR2 YFSETQ. CDR3 loop: CASSLAANTEAFF. The CDR3 DNA is TGCGCCAGCAGCTTGGCCGCGAACACTGAAGCTTTCTTT.

The V and J genes are TRBV19 and TRBJ1-1; D gene ambiguous. Germline assignment: CDR1 LNHDA and CDR2 SQIVND (reference sequence). The CDR3 loop spans 14 amino acids. The V gene lost 5 bases and the J gene lost 1 base, with 11 bases spanning the gap. CDR3 in amino acids: CASSRMGGNTEAFF. As DNA, the CDR3 is TGTGCCAGTAGTCGCATGGGTGGGAACACTGAAGCTTTCTTT.

This chain joins TRBV6-5 and TRBJ1-1, with D unresolved. Germline V gives CDR1 MNHEY, CDR2 SVGAGI. Trimming stripped 4 bases from V and 5 bases from J, with 11 bases between. This CDR3 comprises 13 residues. CDR3 sequence (DNA): TGTGCCAGCAGTTCGCTAACGATAACTGAAGCTTTCTTT. It is translated as CASSSLTITEAFF.

The gene calls are TRBV30 and TRBJ1-3; D uncertain. V was trimmed by 4 bases and J by 8 bases, leaving 12 bases between them. Looked up from germline, CDR1 is GTSNPN and CDR2 is SVGIG (reference sequence). CDR3 length: 12 residues. CDR3 loop: CAWKGLVDTIYF. In DNA, the CDR3 is TGTGCCTGGAAAGGGCTGGTCGACACCATATATTTT.

The CDR3 reads CSVREYNYGYTF. The CDR3, as DNA: TGCAGCGTAAGGGAGTATAACTATGGCTACACCTTC. This chain uses TRBV29-1 with TRBJ1-2, with unresolved D. The CDR3 totals 12 residues. Trimming removed 6 bases from V and 1 base from J, with 9 bases in between. Germline CDR1 SQVTM, CDR2 ANQGSEA.

This sequence joins TRBV30 and TRBJ2-7, with D unresolved. Germline V lookup: CDR1 GTSNPN, CDR2 SVGIG (reference sequence). CDR3 length equals 12 residues. Trimming took 2 bases from V and 3 from J, leaving 8 bases between them. CDR3 coding DNA: TGTGCCTGGAGTTTGGGCGGCTACGAGCAGTACTTC. This gives the protein CAWSLGGYEQYF.